Detailed here is one T cell receptor (beta chain). It lacks a known antigen. Base qualities are not provided; no much larger clone lies one nucleotide away. This record belongs to a study of shared clonotypes between healthy human individuals (dated by TCRdb to 2019 to 2021). Turning to the overall study: The cohort comprised two women and a few men aged 18 to 49 years. For each donor, CD4 naive and CD4 memory were each run on three plates, CD8 naive on two plates, and CD8 memory on one plate. To estimate repertoire size and how much clonotypes are shared between individuals, the study performed deep sequencing of blood TCR repertoires from a few healthy adults. To increase sequencing depth and limit assay-specific biases, TCR repertoire library preparation and sequencing were carried out by different laboratories using diverse techniques. Between about 0.9 and 10 billion PBMCs per donor were obtained by leukapheresis. Beyond this particular receptor, the publication reports: Rarefaction of sorted-subset datasets indicated incomplete sequencing despite the large sequencing depth. Higher generation probabilities were observed for clonotypes shared by all four sorted-subset donors than for non-shared clonotypes. Naive subsets generally had larger estimated clonotype richness than memory subsets. Sampling was limited to blood, and TCR repertoires in tissue likely differ from TCR repertoires in blood. Sharing across a handful of donors was observed for 5% to 6.5% of naive CD4, under 4% of naive CD8, about 2.3% of memory CD4, and roughly 0.4% of memory CD8 clonotypes. The small number of donors limited the genetic and exposure-history diversity represented. Pairwise subsampling indicated that sequencing depth was expected to affect the degree of clonotype sharing among donors.

Looking up the germline V gene yields CDR1 SGHVS and CDR2 FNYEAQ. Inclusive of the bounding cysteine and phenylalanine, the CDR3 is 15 residues long. Solely the CDR3 DNA is kept, with 45 bases framed from the first base. V is pared back by 5 bases and J by 0 bases, with 14 bases lying between the germline termini. Donors were healthy HIV-negative adults with no recently reported acute infections or vaccinations. Only Caucasian adults living in Nashville, Tennessee, USA were represented among the donors. CD4+ T cells were enriched by magnetic negative selection; naive cells were then positively selected on CD45RA, and the negative fraction formed the memory subset. Blood was obtained by leukapheresis, after which PBMCs were separated by Ficoll-Histopaque density gradient centrifugation and cryopreserved in liquid nitrogen vapor phase. Analytical flow cytometry was used to check the purity and quantity of every magnetically sorted T cell population. Each sorted fraction had its genomic DNA isolated and then quantified by UV absorbance on a Nanodrop 2000c.

Using the deep immunoSEQ assay, TCR CDR3 regions were amplified from genomic DNA by multiplex PCR. Genomic DNA extracted from each cell subset was distributed evenly over all wells of several immunoSEQ 96-well plates, and each plate served as one replicate. For sorted subsets, roughly 0.2 ug genomic DNA, equal to about 30,000 T cell genomes, was loaded into each replicate PCR. Purified libraries were quantified with a Qubit 3.0 fluorometer, sized on a Bioanalyzer 2100, and re-quantified with the KAPA Library Quantification kit. Every immunoSEQ 96-well plate was sequenced on a dedicated single-read 150-cycle Illumina NextSeq 550 flow cell. The authors' pipeline ran thus. Because the immunoSEQ output held only junctional sequences and lacked quality scores, the filtering could not match the filtering applied to full-length reads. Sequences were annotated with PyIR, a Python wrapper for IgBLAST v1.9, and V/J genes and CDR3 were assigned using IMGT germline references. Reads were removed for weak V/J assignments (E-value above 1e-6), missing CDR3, stop codons, out-of-frame junctions, or ambiguous translated residues. V3J clonotypes were defined by identical inferred V gene, J gene, and CDR3 amino acid sequence. Percentage overlap between repertoires was calculated by dividing the number of shared unique clonotypes by the size of the smaller repertoire. RTK rarefaction, the Chao1 estimator, and Recon v2.1 estimates of unobserved clonotypes were used to assess repertoire richness. Generation probabilities for all TCRbeta clonotypes obtained by the gDNA method from a handful of donors were computed using OLGA. TCRdb took this table from immuneACCESS and kept in-frame rearrangements with V and J called. Such tables lack part of the clones; where checked against another copy, unresolved V genes explain under half of the gap, and the rest is unexplained. The V and J calls and clone size were taken over from that table, and D and trimming were inferred from the DNA. The sample includes roughly 1.5 million clones, with nearly 99% observed a single time. Of the sample, about 0.45% is held by the ten largest clones.

This sequence originates from a man aged 25-40 years in good health. This chain joins TRBV7-6 to TRBJ2-7, with the D gene tentatively TRBD1 or TRBD2, based on 5 matching bases in each. The sample comprised naive CD4+ T cells sorted from blood. The cell subset or site label corresponds to: CD45RA+ positively selected. The CDR3 has the sequence CASSPNPGSSYEQYF. DNA sequence: TGTGCCAGCAGCCCCAATCCAGGGAGCTCCTACGAGCAGTACTTC. The CDR3, completed at both ends by the reference TRBV7-6 and TRBJ2-7 genes, gives the full variable domain GAGVSQSPRYKVTKRGQDVALRCDPISGHVSLYWYRQALGQGPEFLTYFNYEAQQDKSGLPNDRFSAERPEGSISTLTIQRTEQRDSAMYRCASSPNPGSSYEQYFGPGTRLTVT.